Below, 12 T cell receptor beta chains from the same sample are listed, as sequenced in a study of blood T cells in healthy people across ages. A sample-barcoded 5' primer and a J-beta primer mix were used in a second PCR of roughly 7 to 11 cycles. TCRdb itself ran the 5' RACE reads through MiXCR, one entry per CDR3 protein. This table holds about 1.6 million distinct CDR3 sequences, about 31% found once. The specimen was blood. The receptors originated from a woman aged 25 to 39 in good health.

The V call is TRBV27, the J call TRBJ2-7; TRBD1 aligns across 9 bases. The CDR3 runs to 15 residues. V lost 5 bases and J lost 5; bases outside the gene matches: 10. Looked up from germline, CDR1 is MNHEY and CDR2 is SMNVEV (reference sequence). Here the CDR3 reads CASSATQGASDEQYF. The DNA for the CDR3 is TGTGCCAGCAGTGCGACACAGGGGGCAAGCGACGAGCAGTACTTC.

The chain combines TRBV3-1 with TRBJ2-3, with TRBD2 matching 12 bases. The CDR3 consists of 17 residues. Losses at the gene ends were 0 bases for V and 2 bases for J; bases not matched to a gene: 3. Germline lookup yields CDR1 LGHDT and CDR2 YNNKEL (reference sequence). DNA for the CDR3: TGTGCCAGCAGCCAAGAGACTAGCGGGAGCCTCACAGATACGCAGTATTTT. Translated: CASSQETSGSLTDTQYF.

This sequence joins TRBV6-1 and TRBJ1-6; D gene unclear. Between the trimmed V and J ends, which lost 0 bases and 10 bases, there was a span of 10 bases. CDR1 is MNHNS and CDR2 is SASEGT in the germline V gene. The CDR3 sequence is 14 residues long. The CDR3 DNA reads as TGTGCCAGCAGTGAAGCGCCCGGGAGCTCACCCCTCCACTTT. Residues: CASSEAPGSSPLHF.

This clonotype was observed at least ten times. This rearrangement joins TRBV29-1 to TRBJ2-5; D unclear. Germline lookup yields CDR1 SQVTM and CDR2 ANQGSEA. This CDR3 is 13 amino acids long. The V and J ends lost 3 bases and 1 base respectively, with 9 bases between them. CDR3 loop: CSVDFPFQETQYF. The CDR3 bases are TGCAGCGTTGATTTTCCCTTCCAAGAGACCCAGTACTTC.

CDR3 coding DNA: TGTGCCAGCAGCTTGGGACTAGCGTCGGCCAATGAGCAGTTCTTC. The encoded protein is CASSLGLASANEQFF. V usage is TRBV7-8 and J usage is TRBJ2-1; 10 nucleotides align to TRBD2. Germline V CDR1 and CDR2: SGHVS, FQNEAQ. V lost 3 bases, J lost 6 bases, and 5 bases stayed unmatched. CDR3 size: 15 residues.

This clonotype was seen a few times. This chain uses TRBV9 with TRBJ2-7, with 8 bases matching TRBD2. The CDR3 covers 14 residues. The V gene's germline CDR1 is SGDLS and CDR2 YYNGEE. J gave up 7 bases and V 4 bases, and 10 bases lay outside the gene matches. CDR3 amino acids: CASSRISGISEQYF. CDR3 DNA: TGTGCCAGCAGCCGAATTAGCGGGATCAGTGAGCAGTACTTC.

This chain connects TRBV7-3 to TRBJ2-1, with 8 bases matching TRBD2. J lost 7 bases, V lost 3 bases, and 8 bases had no gene match. The CDR3 sequence is 15 residues long. Germline V lookup: CDR1 SGHTA, CDR2 FQGTGA. CDR3 in amino acids: CASSFSSGVMNEQFF. The CDR3 nucleotides are TGTGCCAGCAGCTTTAGTAGCGGGGTCATGAATGAGCAGTTCTTC.

This clonotype turned up a few times. The chain links TRBV6-2 or TRBV6-3 to TRBJ2-1, with 13 bases fitting TRBD2. The CDR3 has 16 residues. V lost 5 bases and J lost 8; bases outside the gene matches: 9. Germline CDR1 is MNHEY and CDR2 is SVGEGT. CDR3 sequence (DNA): TGTGCCAGCAGTAGAACTAGCGGGGGGGCCGCAGATGAGCAGTTCTTC. Amino acids: CASSRTSGGAADEQFF.

CDR3 DNA: TGTGCCAGCAGTTCACCGGGAGGTTTAGCAGGAGCTTTCTTT. Encoded protein: CASSSPGGLAGAFF. The V gene is TRBV28, the J gene TRBJ1-1; D gene ambiguous. V was shortened by 4 bases and J by 10 bases, with 19 bases between the two germline ends. Germline V gene lookup returns CDR1 MDHEN and CDR2 SYDVKM. The length of the CDR3 is 14 residues.

This sequence joins TRBV20-1 and TRBJ2-7; D possibly corresponds to TRBD1 (5 bases). The CDR3 contains 16 residues. V was cut by 0 bases and J by 2 bases, with 17 bases left in between. Germline CDR1 is DFQATT and CDR2 is SNEGSKA (reference sequence). The CDR3 bases are TGCAGTGCTAGAGAAAGTTCAGGGAATACCCCCTACGAGCAGTACTTC. The encoded protein is CSARESSGNTPYEQYF.

In its sample, this clonotype was seen a few times. This chain uses TRBV27 with TRBJ1-1; D remains unclear. V was trimmed by 2 bases and J by 4 bases, leaving 8 bases between them. There are 13 residues in the CDR3. Germline lookup yields CDR1 MNHEY and CDR2 SMNVEV (reference sequence). CDR3 sequence reads: CASSLAPSTEAFF. The CDR3 bases are TGTGCCAGCAGTTTAGCCCCGTCCACTGAAGCTTTCTTT.

The table lists this clonotype with a few counts. This chain connects TRBV11-2 to TRBJ2-5; D gene unclear. The DNA end lines up better with TRBJ2-7; the J call may be wrong. This CDR3 comprises 15 residues. In germline, CDR1 is SGHAT, CDR2 FQNNGV. CDR3 bases: TGTGCCAGCAGCTTAGATACGAAGGCCACCTACGAGCAGTACTTC. Amino acid sequence: CASSLDTKATYEQYF.